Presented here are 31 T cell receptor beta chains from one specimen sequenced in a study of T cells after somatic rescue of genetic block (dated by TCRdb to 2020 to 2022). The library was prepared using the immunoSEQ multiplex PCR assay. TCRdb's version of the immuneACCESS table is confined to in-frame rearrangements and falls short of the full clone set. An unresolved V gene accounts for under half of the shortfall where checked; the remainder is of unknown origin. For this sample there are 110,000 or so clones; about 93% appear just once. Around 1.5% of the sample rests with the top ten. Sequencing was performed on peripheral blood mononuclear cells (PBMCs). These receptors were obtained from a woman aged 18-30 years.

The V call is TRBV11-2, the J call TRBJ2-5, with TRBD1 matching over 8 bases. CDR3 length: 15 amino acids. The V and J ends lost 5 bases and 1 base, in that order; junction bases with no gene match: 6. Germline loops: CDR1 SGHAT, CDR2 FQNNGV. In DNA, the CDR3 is TGTGCCAGCAGCCGATGGACAGGGCCCCAAGAGACCCAGTACTTC. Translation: CASSRWTGPQETQYF.

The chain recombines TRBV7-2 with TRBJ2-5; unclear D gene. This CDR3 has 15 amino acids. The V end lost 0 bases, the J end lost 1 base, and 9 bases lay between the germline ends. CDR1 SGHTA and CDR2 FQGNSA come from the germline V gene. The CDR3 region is CASSLAGTVQETQYF. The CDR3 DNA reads TGTGCCAGCAGCTTAGCAGGAACAGTCCAAGAGACCCAGTACTTC.

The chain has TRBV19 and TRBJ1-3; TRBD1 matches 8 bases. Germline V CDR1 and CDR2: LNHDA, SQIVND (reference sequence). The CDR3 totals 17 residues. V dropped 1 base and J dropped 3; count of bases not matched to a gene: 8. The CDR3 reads CASSIGQGAVRGNTIYF. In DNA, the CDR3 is TGTGCCAGTAGTATAGGTCAGGGGGCCGTTCGTGGAAACACCATATATTTT.

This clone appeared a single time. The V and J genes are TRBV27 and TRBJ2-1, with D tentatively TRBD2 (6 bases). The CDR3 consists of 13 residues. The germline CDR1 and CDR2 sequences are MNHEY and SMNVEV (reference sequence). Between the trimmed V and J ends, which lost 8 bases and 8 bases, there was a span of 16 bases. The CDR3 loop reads CASSPGVSDEQFF. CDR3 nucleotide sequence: TGTGCCAGCTCCCCGGGAGTCTCCGATGAGCAGTTCTTC.

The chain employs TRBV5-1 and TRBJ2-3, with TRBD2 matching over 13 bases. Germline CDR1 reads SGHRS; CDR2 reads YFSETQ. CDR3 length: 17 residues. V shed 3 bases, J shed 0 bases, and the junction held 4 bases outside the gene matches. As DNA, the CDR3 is TGCGCCAGCAGCTGGGGGGGACTAGCGGGAAGCACAGATACGCAGTATTTT. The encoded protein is CASSWGGLAGSTDTQYF.

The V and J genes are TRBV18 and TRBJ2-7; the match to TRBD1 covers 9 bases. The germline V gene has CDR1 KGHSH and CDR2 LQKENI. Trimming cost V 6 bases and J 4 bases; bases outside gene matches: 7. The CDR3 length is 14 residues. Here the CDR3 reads CASSDRDRAYEQYF. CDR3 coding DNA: TGTGCCAGCTCGGACCGGGACAGGGCGTACGAGCAGTACTTC.

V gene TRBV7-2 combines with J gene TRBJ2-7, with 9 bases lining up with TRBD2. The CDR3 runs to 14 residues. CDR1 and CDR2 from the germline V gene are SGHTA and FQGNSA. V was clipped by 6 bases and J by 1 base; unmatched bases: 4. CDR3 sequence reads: CASRGAGGSYEQYF. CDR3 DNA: TGTGCCAGCAGGGGAGCGGGGGGTTCCTACGAGCAGTACTTC.

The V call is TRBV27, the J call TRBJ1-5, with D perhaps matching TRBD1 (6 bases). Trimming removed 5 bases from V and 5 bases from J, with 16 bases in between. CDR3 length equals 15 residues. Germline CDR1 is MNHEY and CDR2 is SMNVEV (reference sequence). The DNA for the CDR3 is TGTGCCAGCAGTCTCGGGACAAGACTTGATCAGCCCCAGCATTTT. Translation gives CASSLGTRLDQPQHF.

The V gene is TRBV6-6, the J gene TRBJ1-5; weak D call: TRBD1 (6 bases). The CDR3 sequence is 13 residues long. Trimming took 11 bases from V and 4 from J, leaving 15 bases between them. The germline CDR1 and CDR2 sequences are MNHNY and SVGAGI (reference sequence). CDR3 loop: CASSGQSNQPQHF. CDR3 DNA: TGTGCCTCATCGGGACAATCTAATCAGCCCCAGCATTTT.

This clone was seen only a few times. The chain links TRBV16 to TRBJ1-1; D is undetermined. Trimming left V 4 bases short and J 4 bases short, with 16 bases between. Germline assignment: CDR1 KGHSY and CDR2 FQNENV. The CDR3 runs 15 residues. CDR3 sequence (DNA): TGTGCCAGCAGCCGTCCGGGGAGTGTGAGCACTGAAGCTTTCTTT. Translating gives CASSRPGSVSTEAFF.

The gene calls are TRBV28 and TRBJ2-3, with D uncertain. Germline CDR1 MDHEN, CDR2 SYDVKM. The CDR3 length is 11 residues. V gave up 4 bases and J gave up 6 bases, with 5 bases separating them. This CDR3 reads CASSSLDTQYF. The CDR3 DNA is TGTGCCAGCAGTTCCCTGGATACGCAGTATTTT.

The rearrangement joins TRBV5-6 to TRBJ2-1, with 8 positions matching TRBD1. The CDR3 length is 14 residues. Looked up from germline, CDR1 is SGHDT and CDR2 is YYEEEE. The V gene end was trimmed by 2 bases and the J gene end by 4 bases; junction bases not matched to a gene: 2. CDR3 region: CASSLDRGYNEQFF. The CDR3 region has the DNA TGTGCCAGCAGCTTAGACAGGGGTTACAATGAGCAGTTCTTC.

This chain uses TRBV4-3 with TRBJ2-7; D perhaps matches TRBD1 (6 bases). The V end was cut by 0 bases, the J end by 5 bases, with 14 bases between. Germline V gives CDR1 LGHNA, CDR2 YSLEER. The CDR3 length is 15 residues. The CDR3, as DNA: TGCGCCAGCAGCCAAGATTCAGGGGCGAGGGACGAGCAGTACTTC. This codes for CASSQDSGARDEQYF.

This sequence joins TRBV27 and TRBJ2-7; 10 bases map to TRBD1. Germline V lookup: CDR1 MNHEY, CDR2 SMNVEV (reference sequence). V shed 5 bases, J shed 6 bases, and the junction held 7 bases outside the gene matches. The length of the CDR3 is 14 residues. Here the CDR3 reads CASSLPGQGGEQYF. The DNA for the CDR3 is TGTGCCAGCAGTCTACCAGGACAGGGGGGCGAGCAGTACTTC.

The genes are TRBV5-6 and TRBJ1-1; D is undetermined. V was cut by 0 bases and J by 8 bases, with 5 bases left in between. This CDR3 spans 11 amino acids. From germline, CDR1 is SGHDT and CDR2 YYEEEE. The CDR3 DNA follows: TGTGCCAGCAGCTTGGGGGCAGAAGCTTTCTTT. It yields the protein CASSLGAEAFF.

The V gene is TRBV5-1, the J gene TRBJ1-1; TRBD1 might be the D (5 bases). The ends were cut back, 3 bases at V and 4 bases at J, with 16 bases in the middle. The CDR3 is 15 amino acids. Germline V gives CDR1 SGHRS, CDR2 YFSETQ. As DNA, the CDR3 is TGCGCCAGCAGCTCTATAGCGGGGCGCAGCACTGAAGCTTTCTTT. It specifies CASSSIAGRSTEAFF.

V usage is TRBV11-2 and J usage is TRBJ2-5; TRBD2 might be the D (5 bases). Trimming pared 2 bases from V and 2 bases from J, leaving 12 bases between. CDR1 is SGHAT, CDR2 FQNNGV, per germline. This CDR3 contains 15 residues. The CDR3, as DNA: TGTGCCAGCAGCTTAACCCGGAGGCCACAAGAGACCCAGTACTTC. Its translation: CASSLTRRPQETQYF.

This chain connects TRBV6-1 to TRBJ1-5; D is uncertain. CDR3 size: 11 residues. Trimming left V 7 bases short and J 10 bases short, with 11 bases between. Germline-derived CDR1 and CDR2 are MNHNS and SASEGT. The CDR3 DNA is TGTGCCAGCACTCCCAGCCCACCCCAGCATTTT. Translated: CASTPSPPQHF.

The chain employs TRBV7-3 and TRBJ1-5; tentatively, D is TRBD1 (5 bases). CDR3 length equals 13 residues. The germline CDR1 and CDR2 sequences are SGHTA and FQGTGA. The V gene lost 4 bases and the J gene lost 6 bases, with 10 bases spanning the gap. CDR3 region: CASSSTDSQPQHF. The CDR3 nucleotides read TGTGCCAGCAGCTCCACCGACAGTCAGCCCCAGCATTTT.

The CDR3 sequence: CASSFGATLGSYNEQFF. The CDR3 DNA sequence: TGTGCCAGCAGCTTTGGCGCGACATTGGGGTCCTACAATGAGCAGTTCTTC. The chain uses TRBV5-4 and TRBJ2-1, with D hard to call. This CDR3 has 17 residues. In germline, CDR1 is SGHNT, CDR2 YYREEE (reference sequence). The V end was cut by 2 bases, the J end by 1 base, with 16 bases between.

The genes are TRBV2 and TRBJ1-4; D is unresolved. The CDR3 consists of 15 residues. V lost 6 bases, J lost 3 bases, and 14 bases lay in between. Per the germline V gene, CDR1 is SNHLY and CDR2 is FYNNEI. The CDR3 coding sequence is TGTGCCAGCAGCCCATTAACTAGCTCTAATGAAAAACTGTTTTTT. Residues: CASSPLTSSNEKLFF. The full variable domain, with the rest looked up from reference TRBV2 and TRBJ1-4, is EPEVTQTPSHQVTQMGQEVILRCVPISNHLYFYWYRQILGQKVEFLVSFYNNEISEKSEIFDDQFSVERPDGSNFTLKIRSTKLEDSAMYFCASSPLTSSNEKLFFGSGTQLSVL.

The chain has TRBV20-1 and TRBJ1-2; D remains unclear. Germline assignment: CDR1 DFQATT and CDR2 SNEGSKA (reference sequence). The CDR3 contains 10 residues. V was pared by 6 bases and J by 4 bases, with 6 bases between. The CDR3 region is CSARIYGYTF. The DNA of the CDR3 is TGCAGTGCAAGGATCTATGGCTACACCTTC.

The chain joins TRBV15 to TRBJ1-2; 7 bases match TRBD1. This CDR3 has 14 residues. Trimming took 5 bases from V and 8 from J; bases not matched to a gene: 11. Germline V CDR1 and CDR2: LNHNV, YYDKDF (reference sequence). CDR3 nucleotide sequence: TGTGCCACCAGCCGCCGTGACAGGGAGAGGGGCTACACCTTC. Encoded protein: CATSRRDRERGYTF.

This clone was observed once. The CDR3 DNA is TGTGCCAGCAGCAGGGAGGGGAGGACTAATGAAAAACTGTTTTTT. It specifies CASSREGRTNEKLFF. The chain recombines TRBV21-1 with TRBJ1-4. TRBV21-1 is a listed pseudogene. CDR3 length: 15 residues.

The CDR3 loop is CASSTPPADRGHYEQYF. CDR3 in DNA: TGTGCCAGTAGTACGCCACCAGCTGACAGGGGGCACTACGAGCAGTACTTC. The chain recombines TRBV19 with TRBJ2-7; 10 bases are shared with TRBD1. Germline V gene data show CDR1 as LNHDA and CDR2 as SQIVND (reference sequence). J was trimmed by 3 bases and V by 4 bases; bases with no gene match: 12. CDR3 length: 17 amino acids.

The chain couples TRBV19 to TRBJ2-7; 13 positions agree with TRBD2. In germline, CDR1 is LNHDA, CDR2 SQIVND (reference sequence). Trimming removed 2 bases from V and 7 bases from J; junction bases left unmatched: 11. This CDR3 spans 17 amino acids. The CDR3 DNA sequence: TGTGCCAGTAGTATAAGGACTAGCGGGGGAGCCGCCGGGGAGCAGTACTTC. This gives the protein CASSIRTSGGAAGEQYF.

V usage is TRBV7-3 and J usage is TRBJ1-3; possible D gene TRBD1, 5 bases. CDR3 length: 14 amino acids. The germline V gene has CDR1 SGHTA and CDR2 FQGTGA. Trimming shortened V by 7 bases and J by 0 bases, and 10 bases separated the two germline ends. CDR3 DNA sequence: TGTGCCAGCATCCCTGACAGCTCTGGAAACACCATATATTTT. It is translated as CASIPDSSGNTIYF.

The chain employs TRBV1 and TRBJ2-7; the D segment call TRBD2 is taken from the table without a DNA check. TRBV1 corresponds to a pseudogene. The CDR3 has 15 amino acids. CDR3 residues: CTSSQEGTSSHEQYF. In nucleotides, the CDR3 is TGCACCAGCAGCCAAGAGGGGACTAGCAGCCACGAGCAGTACTTC.

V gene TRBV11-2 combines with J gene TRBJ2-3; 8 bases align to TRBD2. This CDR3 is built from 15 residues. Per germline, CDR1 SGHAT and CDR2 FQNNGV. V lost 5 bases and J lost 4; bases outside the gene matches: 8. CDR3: CASSKRGRVPDTQYF. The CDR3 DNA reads TGTGCCAGCAGCAAGCGGGGGAGGGTCCCAGATACGCAGTATTTT.

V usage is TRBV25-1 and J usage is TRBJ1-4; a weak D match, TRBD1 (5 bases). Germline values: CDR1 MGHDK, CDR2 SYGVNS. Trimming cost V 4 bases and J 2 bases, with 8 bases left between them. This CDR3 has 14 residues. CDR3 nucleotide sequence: TGTGCCAGCAGTGTGACAGTGACTAATGAAAAACTGTTTTTT. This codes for CASSVTVTNEKLFF.

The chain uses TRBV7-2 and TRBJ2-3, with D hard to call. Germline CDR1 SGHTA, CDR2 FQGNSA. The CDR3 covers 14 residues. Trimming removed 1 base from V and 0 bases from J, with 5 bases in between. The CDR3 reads CASSLEWSTDTQYF. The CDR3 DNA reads TGTGCCAGCAGCTTAGAGTGGAGCACAGATACGCAGTATTTT.